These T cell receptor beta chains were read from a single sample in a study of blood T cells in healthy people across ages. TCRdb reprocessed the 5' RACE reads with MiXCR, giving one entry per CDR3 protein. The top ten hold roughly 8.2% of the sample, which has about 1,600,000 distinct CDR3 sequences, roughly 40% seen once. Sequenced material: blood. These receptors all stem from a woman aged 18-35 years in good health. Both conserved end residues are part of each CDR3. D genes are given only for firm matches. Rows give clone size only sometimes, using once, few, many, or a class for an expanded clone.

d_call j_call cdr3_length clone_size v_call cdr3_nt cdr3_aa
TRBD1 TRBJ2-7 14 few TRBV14 TGTGCCAGCAGCCAATTGGACAGGGTCTACGAGCAGTACTTC CASSQLDRVYEQYF
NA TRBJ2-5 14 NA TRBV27 TGTGCCAGCAGCGAGGGGCGATTGCAGAAGACCCAGTACTTC CASSEGRLQKTQYF
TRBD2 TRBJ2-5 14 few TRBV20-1 TGCAGTGCTAGTCAAGAGCGGGAGCAAGAGACCCAGTACTTC CSASQEREQETQYF
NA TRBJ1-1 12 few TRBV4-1 TGCGCCAGCAGCCGTGAAGGGGCTCAAGCTTTCTTT CASSREGAQAFF
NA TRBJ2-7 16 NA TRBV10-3 TGTGCCATCAGTGATACGGCCAGCGGGTACTCCTACGAGCAGTACTTC CAISDTASGYSYEQYF
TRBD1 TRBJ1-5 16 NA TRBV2 TGTGCCAGCAGTGAGGGGACAGACTATGGCAATCAGCCCCAGCATTTT CASSEGTDYGNQPQHF
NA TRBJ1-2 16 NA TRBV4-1 TGCGCCAGCAGCACTCCAAGGCGTGGGAGGAGCTATGGCTACACCTTC CASSTPRRGRSYGYTF
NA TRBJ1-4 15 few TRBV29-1 TGCAGCGTCCCCGGTGTGGCCTCAACTAATGAAAAACTGTTTTTT CSVPGVASTNEKLFF
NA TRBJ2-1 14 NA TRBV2 TGTGCCAGACTGGACGCACGGGGTGGCAATGAGCAGTTCTTC CARLDARGGNEQFF
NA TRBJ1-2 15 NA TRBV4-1 TGCGCCAGCAGCCAAGATCTCGATGGGGTCTATGGCTACACCTTC CASSQDLDGVYGYTF
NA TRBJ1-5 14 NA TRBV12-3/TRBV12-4 TGTGCCAGCAGTTTAGCGGTAGGCAATCAGCCCCAGCATTTT CASSLAVGNQPQHF
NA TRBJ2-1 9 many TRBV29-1 TGCAGCGTTGGCGGCCTGCAGTTCTTC CSVGGLQFF
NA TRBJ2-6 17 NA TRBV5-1 TGCGCCAGCAGCTTGAAAACGGCTAGCTCTGGGGCCAACGTCCTGACTTTC CASSLKTASSGANVLTF
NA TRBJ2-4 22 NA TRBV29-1 TGCAGCGTTGTCACGCTGACTCGCCAGTTGGAGGGGCAGGGGGAAATGTACAATGAGCAGTACTTC CSVVTLTRQLEGQGEMYNEQYF
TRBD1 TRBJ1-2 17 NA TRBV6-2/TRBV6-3 TGTGCCAGCAGTTGCTCGATCGGGACAGGGGCTAACTATGGCTACACCTTC CASSCSIGTGANYGYTF
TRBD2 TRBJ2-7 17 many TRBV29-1 TGCAGCGTTGAGGGGGCAAAAACAGGACTAGCTTCCTTCGAGCAGTACTTC CSVEGAKTGLASFEQYF
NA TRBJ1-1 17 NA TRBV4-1 TGCGCCAGCAGCCAAGATTCAAGGTTGGGGACTCACACTGAAGCTTTCTTT CASSQDSRLGTHTEAFF
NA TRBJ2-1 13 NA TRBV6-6 TGTGCCAGCACGTTAGGGGTAAGAAATGAGCAGTTCTTC CASTLGVRNEQFF
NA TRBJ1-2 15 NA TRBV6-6 TGTGCCAGCAGTTACTCGAGGGGACCCAACTATGGCTACACCTTC CASSYSRGPNYGYTF
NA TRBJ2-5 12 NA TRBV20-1 TGCAGTGGGTTTTCTGATCAAGAGACCCAGTACTTC CSGFSDQETQYF
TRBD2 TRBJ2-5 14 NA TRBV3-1 TGTGCCAGCAGCCTCAAAGCGTCCGCGGGGGAGCAGTACTTC CASSLKASAGEQYF
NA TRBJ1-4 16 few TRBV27 TGTGCCAGCAGTTCAAGGGCGGTCGTCTGGGATGAAAAACTGTTTTTT CASSSRAVVWDEKLFF